Following are 14 T cell receptor beta chains from one sample sequenced in a study of OX40 agonist ivuxolimab in advanced cancers. Libraries were made using the immunoSEQ multiplex PCR assay. Not all clones reach the TCRdb copy of this immuneACCESS table, which keeps in-frame sequences only. Checked studies attribute under half of the gap to unresolved V genes and leave the rest unexplained. The sample includes some 74,000 clones, with approximately 91% observed a single time. The top ten hold roughly 6.9% of the sample. The material was CD4+ or CD8+ T cells sorted from blood, obtained in a trial of the OX40 agonist ivuxolimab. The source is an adult with an advanced solid tumor such as melanoma, head and neck, liver or kidney cancer.

This clone was detected only a few times. J is TRBJ1-1 and V is TRBV20-1; D perhaps matches TRBD1 (5 bases). In germline, CDR1 is DFQATT, CDR2 SNEGSKA (reference sequence). Trimming took 6 bases from V and 10 from J, leaving 15 bases between them. The CDR3 loop spans 11 amino acids. This chain's CDR3 is CSASDSLGAFF. As DNA, the CDR3 is TGCAGTGCCAGTGACAGCCTGGGAGCTTTCTTT.

This clone was observed a handful of times. V and J are TRBV19 and TRBJ1-5, with D unclear. Trimming removed 1 base at V and 5 bases at J, with 9 bases between. Germline V gene lookup returns CDR1 LNHDA and CDR2 SQIVND (reference sequence). The CDR3 contains 14 residues. CDR3 amino acids: CASSIGTGYQPQHF. The CDR3 coding sequence is TGTGCCAGTAGTATAGGGACTGGGTATCAGCCCCAGCATTTT.

The V call is TRBV4-1, the J call TRBJ2-4; D remains ambiguous. The CDR3 consists of 14 residues. Trimming shortened V by 3 bases and J by 5 bases, and 11 bases separated the two germline ends. The germline CDR1 and CDR2 sequences are MGHRA and YSYEKL. The CDR3 bases are TGCGCCAGCAGCCAGATCCCACTTCAAAACATTCAGTACTTC. Encoded protein: CASSQIPLQNIQYF.

The chain carries TRBV21-1 and TRBJ1-2. TRBV21-1 is termed a pseudogene. CDR3 length: 17 amino acids. The CDR3 DNA reads as TGTGCCAGCAGCAAAGAGCGAAGGGAGGGTACTAACTATGGCTACACCTTC. Translated: CASSKERREGTNYGYTF.

The CDR3 is CASRDINTGELFF. DNA for the CDR3: TGTGCCAGCAGGGACATCAACACCGGGGAGCTGTTTTTT. This rearrangement joins TRBV25-1 to TRBJ2-2, with a tentative D call TRBD1 (5 bases). Germline loops: CDR1 MGHDK, CDR2 SYGVNS. The CDR3 is 13 residues long. Trimming stripped 6 bases from V and 2 bases from J, with 7 bases between.

This chain connects TRBV19 to TRBJ1-2; 7 bases line up with TRBD1. From germline, CDR1 is LNHDA and CDR2 SQIVND (reference sequence). This CDR3 has 14 amino acids. After removal of 7 bases from V and 4 bases from J, the junction contained 9 bases not matched to a gene. The CDR3 DNA reads as TGTGCCAGTACCAGTGGACAGGTTGGCTATGGCTACACCTTC. Translating gives CASTSGQVGYGYTF.

The gene calls are TRBV9 and TRBJ2-2; 7 nucleotides match TRBD2. The V gene end was trimmed by 4 bases and the J gene end by 13 bases; junction bases not matched to a gene: 16. CDR1 is SGDLS and CDR2 is YYNGEE in the germline V gene. There are 15 residues in the CDR3. The CDR3 coding sequence is TGTGCCAGCAGCCCCTCCGGGAGCTTAGCGGGCGGGCTGTTTTTT. This encodes CASSPSGSLAGGLFF.

This chain links TRBV2 with TRBJ2-6; 7 positions agree with TRBD1. Trimming removed 5 bases from V and 0 bases from J; junction bases left unmatched: 4. CDR3 length: 16 amino acids. CDR1 and CDR2 from the germline V gene are SNHLY and FYNNEI. Here the CDR3 reads CASSKGQHSGANVLTF. As DNA, the CDR3 is TGTGCCAGCAGTAAGGGACAGCACTCTGGGGCCAACGTCCTGACTTTC. Using reference TRBV2 and TRBJ2-6 for the parts outside the CDR3, the full variable domain is EPEVTQTPSHQVTQMGQEVILRCVPISNHLYFYWYRQILGQKVEFLVSFYNNEISEKSEIFDDQFSVERPDGSNFTLKIRSTKLEDSAMYFCASSKGQHSGANVLTFGAGSRLTVL.

This clone showed up just a few times. This sequence joins TRBV11-3 and TRBJ1-3; the match to TRBD1 covers 7 bases. The CDR3 is 19 residues long. The V segment lost 2 bases and the J segment 1 base; nucleotides outside the gene matches: 14. The germline CDR1 and CDR2 sequences are SGHNT and YENEEA. The DNA for the CDR3 is TGTGCCAGCAGCTTATTTGTGGCGCGACGCAGGGGGTCTGGAAACACCATATATTTT. This encodes CASSLFVARRRGSGNTIYF. Complete variable domain (other parts from reference TRBV11-3 and TRBJ1-3): EAGVVQSPRYKIIEKKQPVAFWCNPISGHNTLYWYLQNLGQGPELLIRYENEEAVDDSQLPKDRFSAERLKGVDSTLKIQPAELGDSAVYLCASSLFVARRRGSGNTIYFGEGSWLTVV.

This chain connects TRBV9 to TRBJ1-2; a possible D gene is TRBD1 (5 bases). The length of the CDR3 is 14 residues. Trimming cost V 0 bases and J 2 bases, with 8 bases left between them. The germline gives CDR1 SGDLS, CDR2 YYNGEE. The CDR3 coding sequence is TGTGCCAGCAGCGTAGCAGCAGGGAACTATGGCTACACCTTC. Protein sequence: CASSVAAGNYGYTF.

The CDR3 DNA is TGTGCCAGCAGCTTGGCGCGCTCCTACAATGAGCAGTTCTTC. Translating it yields CASSLARSYNEQFF. J is TRBJ2-1 and V is TRBV5-5; D call uncertain. Trimming shortened V by 0 bases and J by 0 bases, and 4 bases separated the two germline ends. Germline assignment: CDR1 SGHKS and CDR2 YYEKEE (reference sequence). The CDR3 covers 14 residues.

The chain uses TRBV7-8 and TRBJ2-3; 9 positions agree with TRBD2. The CDR3 is made up of 17 amino acids. Germline CDR1 is SGHVS and CDR2 is FQNEAQ. The V and J ends lost 0 bases and 6 bases, in that order; junction bases with no gene match: 10. Written as DNA, the CDR3 is TGTGCCAGCAGCTTAGCGGGGGGTAGCGGGAGTTGGGATACGCAGTATTTT. Protein: CASSLAGGSGSWDTQYF.

This rearrangement joins TRBV6-5 to TRBJ2-2; D remains unclear. Trimming cost V 5 bases and J 2 bases, with 9 bases left between them. The CDR3 runs to 14 residues. Per the germline V gene, CDR1 is MNHEY and CDR2 is SVGAGI. The CDR3 nucleotides are TGTGCCAGCAGTCGGATGAGAAACACCGGGGAGCTGTTTTTT. Encoded protein: CASSRMRNTGELFF.

V usage is TRBV6-5 and J usage is TRBJ1-2; D remains unclear. The ends were cut back, 8 bases at V and 6 bases at J, with 16 bases in the middle. This CDR3 has 13 residues. CDR1 and CDR2 from the germline V gene are MNHEY and SVGAGI. The DNA for the CDR3 is TGTGCCAGCGCGAGGGTTAGGGTTCATGGCTACACCTTC. It is translated as CASARVRVHGYTF.